A single sample gave rise to the 5 T cell receptor beta chains below, sequenced in a study of blood T cell repertoires in COVID-19. Clones were read by immunoSEQ multiplex PCR, and TCRdb kept only the in-frame ones, dropping some. This sample has under 300,000 clones, with around 80% found just once. Sequencing was done on a sample of peripheral blood. The receptors stem from a woman between 40 and 50 years old who had recovered from COVID-19.

V and J are TRBV3-1 (or the pseudogene TRBV3-2) and TRBJ1-4, with D hard to call. The germline CDR1 and CDR2 sequences are LGHDT and YNNKEL (reference sequence). Trimming took off 1 base at V and 4 bases at J, with 7 bases between the two ends. CDR3 length equals 14 residues. In DNA, the CDR3 is TGTGCCAGCAGCCAAGGACACATTAATGAAAAACTGTTTTTT. Its translation is CASSQGHINEKLFF.

The V call is TRBV3-1 (or the pseudogene TRBV3-2), the J call TRBJ2-1; 13 positions agree with TRBD2. The CDR3 runs 14 residues. V gave up 2 bases and J gave up 11 bases; unmatched junction bases: 3. Germline CDR1 reads LGHDT; CDR2 reads YNNKEL (reference sequence). The CDR3 bases are TGTGCCAGCAGCCAAAGGACTAGCGGGGGACAGCAGTTCTTC. Its translation is CASSQRTSGGQQFF.

The V and J genes are TRBV6-2 or TRBV6-3 and TRBJ2-2, with 12 nucleotides matching TRBD1. The CDR3 covers 19 residues. CDR1 is MNHEY, CDR2 SVGEGT, per germline. Trimming removed 2 bases from V and 6 bases from J; junction bases left unmatched: 13. CDR3 nucleotide sequence: TGTGCCAGCAGTTACGGGAACCGGGACAGGGGGCTAAAAGCCGGGGAGCTGTTTTTT. This sequence encodes CASSYGNRDRGLKAGELFF.

This chain connects TRBV28 to TRBJ1-1; D ambiguous. Deletions cut 2 bases from V and 4 bases from J, with 14 bases between. The V gene's germline CDR1 is MDHEN and CDR2 SYDVKM. The CDR3 spans 15 residues. The CDR3 DNA reads as TGTGCCAGCAGTTTAGGGTCGGACTGGGCCACTGAAGCTTTCTTT. Translating it yields CASSLGSDWATEAFF. The full variable domain, completed using reference TRBV28 and TRBJ1-1, is DVKVTQSSRYLVKRTGEKVFLECVQDMDHENMFWYRQDPGLGLRLIYFSYDVKMKEKGDIPEGYSVSREKKERFSLILESASTNQTSMYLCASSLGSDWATEAFFGQGTRLTVV.

This clone came up once. The chain combines TRBV6-5 with TRBJ2-3; D gene unclear. Germline V gives CDR1 MNHEY, CDR2 SVGAGI. The V end was cut by 6 bases, the J end by 6 bases, with 10 bases between. The CDR3 runs to 12 residues. In nucleotides, the CDR3 is TGTGCCAGCAGCCTCGGTGTGGATACGCAGTATTTT. This translates into CASSLGVDTQYF.